The sequence of this T cell receptor (beta chain) was determined in a study of shared clonotypes between healthy human individuals. Study-level information: Contributing individuals were two females and a few males aged 18 to 49. Study-wide results and caveats: Generation probabilities were higher for clonotypes shared across all four sorted-subset donors than for unshared ones.

Notes on this clone: Its antigen is not known.

Recent acute infections and vaccinations were absent in the healthy HIV-negative adult donors. Repertoires were generated with immunoSEQ multiplex PCR, while TCRdb's copy carries only in-frame clones and drops some. This table has approximately 2.3 million clones, 85% to 95% appearing once. Per the germline V gene, CDR1 is MNHEY and CDR2 is SMNVEV (reference sequence). CDR3 length: 14 amino acids. V was shortened by 7 bases and J by 7 bases, with 16 bases between the two germline ends. The sample comprised naive CD4+ T cells from PBMCs. As to subset: CD45RA+ positively selected. The receptor was derived from a man between 18 and 29 years old in good health. Some clones in this sample may be carry-over from other donors' samples. The chain employs TRBV27 and TRBJ2-2, with D tentatively TRBD1 (5 bases). The CDR3 here is CASTPDIYNGELFF. The CDR3, as DNA: TGTGCCAGCACCCCGGACATCTACAACGGGGAGCTGTTTTTT.